Following are 13 T cell receptor beta chains from one sample sequenced in a study of blood T cell repertoires in COVID-19. Only in-frame clones appear in the TCRdb table, and some are missing; sequencing was by immunoSEQ multiplex PCR. In the table there are approximately 120,000 clones, around 83% of which are singletons. The sample taken for sequencing was peripheral blood. The origin of the receptors is an older man with active or convalescent COVID-19.

This chain links TRBV7-8 with TRBJ2-1; 10 nucleotides match TRBD2. This CDR3 contains 13 residues. Germline loops: CDR1 SGHVS, CDR2 FQNEAQ. The ends lost 5 bases at V and 8 bases at J; junction bases unmatched: 3. The CDR3 DNA is TGTGCCAGCAGCCAGCGGGGGGGTTATGAGCAGTTCTTC. It codes for CASSQRGGYEQFF.

The chain links TRBV15 to TRBJ1-3; no reliable D call. Germline V gene data show CDR1 as LNHNV and CDR2 as YYDKDF (reference sequence). The CDR3 is 16 amino acids. The V gene lost 3 bases and the J gene lost 0 bases, with 12 bases spanning the gap. The CDR3 here is CATSSGRLLSGNTIYF. In DNA, the CDR3 is TGTGCCACCAGCAGCGGCAGGCTTCTCTCTGGAAACACCATATATTTT.

This clone came up once. V usage is TRBV30 and J usage is TRBJ2-7; 11 nucleotides line up with TRBD1. V was pared by 0 bases and J by 3 bases, with 4 bases of the junction left unmatched. The CDR3 extends over 15 amino acids. Per the germline V gene, CDR1 is GTSNPN and CDR2 is SVGIG (reference sequence). CDR3 sequence reads: CAWSVKGTGGYEQYF. The CDR3 DNA follows: TGTGCCTGGAGTGTAAAGGGGACAGGGGGCTACGAGCAGTACTTC.

This chain joins TRBV7-2 and TRBJ1-5; D remains unclear. The CDR3 has 15 amino acids. Germline CDR1 reads SGHTA; CDR2 reads FQGNSA. Trimming shortened V by 3 bases and J by 3 bases, and 12 bases separated the two germline ends. CDR3 loop: CASSFAGSFNQPQHF. The CDR3 DNA reads TGTGCCAGCAGCTTTGCGGGTAGTTTCAATCAGCCCCAGCATTTT.

The CDR3 reads CSVDASGQGSYNEQFF. As DNA, the CDR3 is TGCAGCGTTGATGCCTCGGGACAGGGTTCCTACAATGAGCAGTTCTTC. The gene calls are TRBV29-1 and TRBJ2-1; TRBD1 matches at 9 bases. Germline CDR1 SQVTM, CDR2 ANQGSEA. The CDR3 sequence is 16 residues long. Unmatched junction bases numbered 7, after V lost 3 bases and J lost 1 base.

The chain links TRBV7-2 to TRBJ1-2; tentative D call: TRBD1 (5 bases). This CDR3 is built from 14 residues. Germline lookup yields CDR1 SGHTA and CDR2 FQGNSA. The V and J ends lost 5 bases and 0 bases respectively, with 10 bases between them. CDR3 protein: CASSAETANYGYTF. Here the CDR3 DNA reads TGTGCCAGCAGCGCCGAGACAGCTAACTATGGCTACACCTTC.

CDR3 DNA: TGTGCCAGCAGTTTACAGGGGCCTTCCTACGAGCAGTACTTC. The encoded protein is CASSLQGPSYEQYF. The V and J genes are TRBV27 and TRBJ2-7; D may be TRBD1 (6 bases). Trimming stripped 2 bases from V and 1 base from J, with 9 bases between. The CDR3 is 14 residues long. Germline V lookup: CDR1 MNHEY, CDR2 SMNVEV (reference sequence).

The chain has TRBV3-1 (or the pseudogene TRBV3-2) and TRBJ1-4, with a weak D call TRBD1 (5 bases). This CDR3 is 14 amino acids long. Germline values: CDR1 LGHDT, CDR2 YNNKEL (reference sequence). The V and J ends lost 4 bases and 0 bases respectively, with 6 bases between them. For the CDR3, the DNA is TGTGCCAGCAGCCCGGGGGCAACTAATGAAAAACTGTTTTTT. It translates to CASSPGATNEKLFF.

The chain carries TRBV5-1 and TRBJ1-1; TRBD1 is a possible D gene (6 bases). Germline V gene sequence: CDR1 SGHRS, CDR2 YFSETQ. V dropped 4 bases and J dropped 4 bases, with 17 bases sitting between them. This CDR3 is 15 amino acids long. CDR3 nucleotide sequence: TGCGCCAGCAGCCTGGACAGCGGATCGGGCACTGAAGCTTTCTTT. Translation: CASSLDSGSGTEAFF.

The rearrangement links TRBV7-9 to TRBJ1-6, with 7 nucleotides matching TRBD1. CDR1 and CDR2 (germline): SEHNR, FQNEAQ (reference sequence). The J segment lost 8 bases and the V segment lost 3 bases, leaving 1 base of the junction unmatched. The CDR3 runs 13 residues. CDR3 sequence: CASSFTGDSPLHF. DNA of the CDR3: TGTGCCAGCAGCTTTACAGGGGATTCACCCCTCCACTTT.

This clone has only one observation. This sequence joins TRBV20-1 and TRBJ2-5; D gene ambiguous. Deletions cut 2 bases from V and 7 bases from J, with 8 bases between. This CDR3 contains 11 residues. Germline values: CDR1 DFQATT, CDR2 SNEGSKA (reference sequence). DNA for the CDR3: TGCAGTGCTAGATCAACACCGACCCAGTACTTC. Its translation: CSARSTPTQYF.

V and J are TRBV27 and TRBJ2-2; 10 bases are a match to TRBD1. From germline, CDR1 is MNHEY and CDR2 SMNVEV (reference sequence). This CDR3 is 15 amino acids long. V was clipped by 6 bases and J by 6 bases; unmatched bases: 7. The chain's CDR3 is CASRQGQGVSGELFF. The CDR3 DNA follows: TGTGCCAGCAGGCAAGGACAGGGGGTTTCCGGGGAGCTGTTTTTT.

The rearrangement joins TRBV7-2 to TRBJ2-2; TRBD1 might be the D (5 bases). The germline CDR1 and CDR2 sequences are SGHTA and FQGNSA. CDR3 length: 16 amino acids. Trimming removed 1 base at V and 0 bases at J, with 9 bases between. CDR3 DNA: TGTGCCAGCAGCTTAGTCGCAGGGTCGAACACCGGGGAGCTGTTTTTT. Its protein is CASSLVAGSNTGELFF. The full variable domain, in which reference TRBV7-2 and TRBJ2-2 provide the parts outside the CDR3, is GAGVSQSPSNKVTEKGKDVELRCDPISGHTALYWYRQSLGQGLEFLIYFQGNSAPDKSGLPSDRFSAERTGGSVSTLTIQRTQQEDSAVYLCASSLVAGSNTGELFFGEGSRLTVL.